This T cell receptor (beta chain) emerged from a study of blood T cells in healthy people across ages. Germline trimming cut 4 bases from V and 5 bases from J; bases unmatched to any gene: 13. Germline assignment: CDR1 SEHNR and CDR2 FQNEAQ (reference sequence). CDR3 size: 17 residues. The authors ran a second PCR of 7 to 11 cycles using a sample-barcoded 5' primer and a J-beta primer mix. TCRdb reprocessed the 5' RACE reads with MiXCR, giving one entry per CDR3 protein. The sample includes some 760,000 distinct CDR3 sequences, 20% to 30% of them seen just once. The same data also went into a second study, on T cells of mothers and their children.

The sequence derives from a boy younger than 18 in good health. The specimen was blood. The chain couples TRBV7-9 to TRBJ2-5, with 10 bases lining up with TRBD2. CDR3 amino acids: CASSSLASGRGRETQYF. In nucleotides, the CDR3 is TGTGCCAGCAGCTCCCTGGCTAGCGGGAGAGGGAGGGAGACCCAGTACTTC. The full variable domain, rest sourced from reference TRBV7-9 and TRBJ2-5, is DTGVSQNPRHKITKRGQNVTFRCDPISEHNRLYWYRQTLGQGPEFLTYFQNEAQLEKSRLLSDRFSAERPKGSFSTLEIQRTEQGDSAMYLCASSSLASGRGRETQYFGPGTRLLVL.